This T cell receptor (beta chain) was sequenced in a study of blood T cell repertoires in COVID-19. Study details: Sources were T cells, B-cell-depleted T cells, or PBMCs; the material itself was cDNA or gDNA.

Produced via immunoSEQ multiplex PCR; TCRdb's table is partial and in-frame only. The sample shows approximately 200,000 clones, about 81% of them seen only once. J lost 0 bases, V lost 4 bases, and 1 base had no gene match. Germline V CDR1 and CDR2: LNHDA, SQIVND (reference sequence). This CDR3 spans 14 amino acids. This clone was seen a single time. Sequenced input: peripheral blood. The chain is built from TRBV19 and TRBJ2-7, with 9 bases lining up with TRBD1. This clonotype originated in a woman of 80 years or more with COVID-19, enrolled during active disease. This CDR3 is CASSRDRASYEQYF. The CDR3 DNA reads as TGTGCCAGTAGTAGGGACAGGGCCTCCTACGAGCAGTACTTC.